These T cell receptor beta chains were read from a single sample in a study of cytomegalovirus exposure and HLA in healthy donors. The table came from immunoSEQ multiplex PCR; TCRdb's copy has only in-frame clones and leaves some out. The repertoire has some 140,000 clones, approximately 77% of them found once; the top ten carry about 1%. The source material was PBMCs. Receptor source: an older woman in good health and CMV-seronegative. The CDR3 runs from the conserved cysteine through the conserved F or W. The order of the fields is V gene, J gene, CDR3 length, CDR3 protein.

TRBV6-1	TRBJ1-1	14	CATMARGSNTEAFF
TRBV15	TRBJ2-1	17	CATRGGASYGSYNEQFF
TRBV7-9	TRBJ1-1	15	CASSLAGRPIQEAFF
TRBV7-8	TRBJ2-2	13	CASSLRGSGELFF
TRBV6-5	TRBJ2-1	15	CASSYSYSGTGEQFF
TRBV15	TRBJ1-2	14	CATSRLRDSTGYTF
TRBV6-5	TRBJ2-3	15	CASSYSGRGTDTQYF
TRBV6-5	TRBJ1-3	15	CASSRQGQSGNTIYF
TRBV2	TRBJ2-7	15	CASSLLVGFPYEQYF
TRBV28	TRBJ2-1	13	CASSLSVDNEQFF
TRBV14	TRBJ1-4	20	CASSQGRSGGITLTNEKLFF
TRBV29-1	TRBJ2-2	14	CSVQGAPNTGELFF
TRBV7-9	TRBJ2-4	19	CASSFRTSGRPLAKNIQYF
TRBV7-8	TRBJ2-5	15	CASSWPGQGAETQYF
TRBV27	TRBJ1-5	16	CASSLLGVRGSQPQHF
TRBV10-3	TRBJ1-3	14	CAISGTGVGNTIYF
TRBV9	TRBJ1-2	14	CASTDSRRGYGYTF
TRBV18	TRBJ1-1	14	CASSPNRQGAEAFF